These 4 T cell receptor beta chains came from one sample sequenced in a study of cytotoxic CD8 clonotypes in ibrutinib-treated CLL. Assay used: immunoSEQ multiplex PCR; TCRdb lists only in-frame clones, some missing. The sample holds roughly 180,000 clones, around 80% seen once. Material: PBMCs, obtained after 24 months of ibrutinib treatment. The receptor source for this set is a human donor with chronic lymphocytic leukemia.

The chain employs TRBV5-1 and TRBJ1-4; 8 nucleotides agree with TRBD1. Germline loops: CDR1 SGHRS, CDR2 YFSETQ. The CDR3 covers 14 residues. V shed 0 bases, J shed 5 bases, and the junction held 0 bases outside the gene matches. CDR3 DNA sequence: TGCGCCAGCAGCTTGGGACAGGGGAATGAAAAACTGTTTTTT. Its translation: CASSLGQGNEKLFF.

CDR3 protein: CASSPPGAGSNQPQHF. The CDR3 DNA reads as TGTGCCAGCTCACCACCGGGGGCAGGGAGCAATCAGCCCCAGCATTTT. The chain combines TRBV18 with TRBJ1-5; maybe TRBD1 (6 bases). Germline CDR1 and CDR2: KGHSH and LQKENI. There are 16 residues in the CDR3. Trimming shortened V by 0 bases and J by 1 base, and 10 bases separated the two germline ends.

This clone appeared once. This sequence joins TRBV2 and TRBJ2-1; TRBD1 aligns across 9 bases. V was clipped by 10 bases and J by 5 bases; unmatched bases: 9. Germline V gene lookup returns CDR1 SNHLY and CDR2 FYNNEI. This CDR3 spans 14 amino acids. CDR3 coding DNA: TGTGCCACCTTCGGACAGGGGTCTGACAATGAGCAGTTCTTC. This sequence encodes CATFGQGSDNEQFF.

This clone occurred a few times. The V and J genes are TRBV5-6 and TRBJ2-1, with 9 positions matching TRBD1. V shed 5 bases, J shed 7 bases, and the junction held 16 bases outside the gene matches. CDR1 is SGHDT, CDR2 YYEEEE, per germline. The CDR3 loop spans 17 amino acids. The CDR3 DNA sequence: TGTGCCAGCAGTTCCGGGACAGGGACCCCCTTTTTTAATGAGCAGTTCTTC. Translation gives CASSSGTGTPFFNEQFF.